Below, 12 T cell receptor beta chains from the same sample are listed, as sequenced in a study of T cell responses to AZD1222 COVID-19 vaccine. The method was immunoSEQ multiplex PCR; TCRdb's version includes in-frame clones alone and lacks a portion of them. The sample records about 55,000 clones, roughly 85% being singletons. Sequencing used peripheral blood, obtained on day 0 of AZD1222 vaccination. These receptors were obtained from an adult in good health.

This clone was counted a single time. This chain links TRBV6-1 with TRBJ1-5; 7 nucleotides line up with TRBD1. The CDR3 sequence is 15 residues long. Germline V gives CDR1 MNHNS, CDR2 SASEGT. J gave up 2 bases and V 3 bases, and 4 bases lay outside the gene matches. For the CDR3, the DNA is TGTGCCAGCAGTGAGACAGGGATAGGCAATCAGCCCCAGCATTTT. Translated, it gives CASSETGIGNQPQHF.

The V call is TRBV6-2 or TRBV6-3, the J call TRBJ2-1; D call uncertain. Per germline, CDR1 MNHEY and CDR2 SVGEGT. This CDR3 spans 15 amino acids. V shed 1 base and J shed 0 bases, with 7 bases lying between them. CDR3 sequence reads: CASSYYGSSYNEQFF. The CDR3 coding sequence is TGTGCCAGCAGTTACTACGGAAGCTCCTACAATGAGCAGTTCTTC.

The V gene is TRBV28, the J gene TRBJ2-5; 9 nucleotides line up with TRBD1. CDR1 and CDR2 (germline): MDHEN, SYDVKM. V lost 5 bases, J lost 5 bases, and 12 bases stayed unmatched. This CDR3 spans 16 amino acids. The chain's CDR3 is CASSRPPGTGMETQYF. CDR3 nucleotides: TGTGCCAGCAGTCGACCGCCCGGGACAGGGATGGAGACCCAGTACTTC.

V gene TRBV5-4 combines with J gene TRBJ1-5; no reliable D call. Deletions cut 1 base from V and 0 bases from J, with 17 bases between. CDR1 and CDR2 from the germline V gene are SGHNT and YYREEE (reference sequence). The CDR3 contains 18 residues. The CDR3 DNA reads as TGTGCCAGCAGCTTGATGGCCAGGTCATCTTATAGCAATCAGCCCCAGCATTTT. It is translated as CASSLMARSSYSNQPQHF.

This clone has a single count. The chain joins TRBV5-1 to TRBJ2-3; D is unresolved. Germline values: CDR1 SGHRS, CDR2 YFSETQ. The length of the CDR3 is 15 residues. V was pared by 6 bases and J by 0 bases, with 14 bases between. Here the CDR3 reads CASNSNSPSTDTQYF. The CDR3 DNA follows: TGCGCCAGCAACTCCAATTCTCCTAGCACAGATACGCAGTATTTT.

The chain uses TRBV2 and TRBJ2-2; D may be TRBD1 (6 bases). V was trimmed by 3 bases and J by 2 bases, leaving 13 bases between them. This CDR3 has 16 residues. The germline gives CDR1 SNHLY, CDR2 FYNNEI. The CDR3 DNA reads TGTGCCAGCAGTGAGCAGGGGCCCGTAAACACCGGGGAGCTGTTTTTT. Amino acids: CASSEQGPVNTGELFF. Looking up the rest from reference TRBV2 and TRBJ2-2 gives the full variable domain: EPEVTQTPSHQVTQMGQEVILRCVPISNHLYFYWYRQILGQKVEFLVSFYNNEISEKSEIFDDQFSVERPDGSNFTLKIRSTKLEDSAMYFCASSEQGPVNTGELFFGEGSRLTVL.

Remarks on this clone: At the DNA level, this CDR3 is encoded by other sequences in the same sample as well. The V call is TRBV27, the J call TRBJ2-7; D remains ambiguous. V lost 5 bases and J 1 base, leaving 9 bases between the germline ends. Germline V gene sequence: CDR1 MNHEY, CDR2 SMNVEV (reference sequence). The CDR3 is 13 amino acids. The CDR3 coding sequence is TGTGCCAGCAGTCCGGCCGCTTCCTACGAGCAGTACTTC. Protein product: CASSPAASYEQYF.

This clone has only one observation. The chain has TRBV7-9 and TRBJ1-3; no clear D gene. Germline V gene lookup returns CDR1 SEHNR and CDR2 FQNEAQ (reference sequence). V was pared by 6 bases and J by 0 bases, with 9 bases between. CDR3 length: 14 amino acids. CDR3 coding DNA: TGTGCCAGCAGGGCCGCACCCTCTGGAAACACCATATATTTT. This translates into CASRAAPSGNTIYF.

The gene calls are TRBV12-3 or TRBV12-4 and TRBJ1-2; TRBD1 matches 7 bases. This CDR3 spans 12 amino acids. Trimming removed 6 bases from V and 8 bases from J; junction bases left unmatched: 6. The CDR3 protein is CASSRQGGGYTF. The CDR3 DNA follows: TGTGCCAGCAGCCGACAGGGCGGAGGCTACACCTTC.

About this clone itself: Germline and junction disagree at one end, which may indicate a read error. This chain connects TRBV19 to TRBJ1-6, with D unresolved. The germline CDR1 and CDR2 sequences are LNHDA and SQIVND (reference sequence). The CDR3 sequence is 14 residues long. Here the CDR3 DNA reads TGTGCGAGTAACGAGGCCATCTATAATTCACCCCTCCACTTT. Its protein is CASNEAIYNSPLHF. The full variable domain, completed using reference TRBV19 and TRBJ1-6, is DGGITQSPKYLFRKEGQNVTLSCEQNLNHDAMYWYRQDPGQGLRLIYYSQIVNDFQKGDIAEGYSVSREKKESFPLTVTSAQKNPTAFYLCASNEAIYNSPLHFGNGTRLTVT.

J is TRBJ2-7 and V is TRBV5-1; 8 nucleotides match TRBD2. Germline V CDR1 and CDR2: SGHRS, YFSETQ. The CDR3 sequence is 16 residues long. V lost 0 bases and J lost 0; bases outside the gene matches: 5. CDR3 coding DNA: TGCGCCAGCAGCTTGGGTAGCGGGGCGGCCTCCTACGAGCAGTACTTC. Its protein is CASSLGSGAASYEQYF.

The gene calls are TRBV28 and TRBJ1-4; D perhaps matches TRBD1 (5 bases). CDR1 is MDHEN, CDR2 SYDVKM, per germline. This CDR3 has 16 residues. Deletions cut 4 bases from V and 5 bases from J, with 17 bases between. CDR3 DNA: TGTGCCAGCAGTTCCGGGGCTCAAGGCCCGAATGAAAAACTGTTTTTT. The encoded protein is CASSSGAQGPNEKLFF.